One and the same sample provided the 26 T cell receptor beta chains below, sequenced in a study of breast tumors, draining lymph nodes, adjacent tissues. TCRdb processed the multiplex PCR reads anew with MiXCR; each CDR3 protein has one entry. The table records fewer than 90,000 distinct CDR3 sequences, around 30% of them present only once. Samples came from axillary lymph nodes draining the breast cancer. Sequenced input: axillary lymph node tissue. The receptors were sampled from a female donor with breast cancer. Some clones in this sample may be carry-over from other donors' samples.

This clonotype was seen many times. The rearrangement links TRBV5-6 to TRBJ1-5, with 7 bases that match TRBD1. Trimming removed 5 bases from V and 4 bases from J; junction bases left unmatched: 6. The CDR3 consists of 14 residues. Germline values: CDR1 SGHDT, CDR2 YYEEEE. DNA of the CDR3: TGTGCCAGCAGTAACCAGGGGGGGAATCAGCCCCAGCATTTT. Its protein is CASSNQGGNQPQHF.

This clonotype was seen at least ten times. The genes are TRBV5-1 and TRBJ1-1, with D possibly being TRBD1 (5 bases). The V end lost 5 bases, the J end lost 3 bases, and 11 bases lay between the germline ends. Germline values: CDR1 SGHRS, CDR2 YFSETQ. This CDR3 is 13 amino acids long. The DNA for the CDR3 is TGCGCCAGCAGGCTTCAACAGGACACTGAAGCTTTCTTT. Amino acid sequence: CASRLQQDTEAFF.

The rearrangement joins TRBV11-2 to TRBJ1-6, with TRBD1 identical over 7 bases. Losses at the gene ends were 5 bases for V and 7 bases for J; bases not matched to a gene: 11. The germline gives CDR1 SGHAT, CDR2 FQNNGV. The CDR3 sequence is 16 residues long. The DNA for the CDR3 is TGTGCCAGCAGCCCAGGGGGGGGGCCAGTCAATTCACCCCTCCACTTT. Translated: CASSPGGGPVNSPLHF.

In its sample, this clonotype was seen many times. V gene TRBV20-1 combines with J gene TRBJ2-1; TRBD2 matches 11 bases. V dropped 4 bases and J dropped 6; count of bases not matched to a gene: 5. Germline CDR1 reads DFQATT; CDR2 reads SNEGSKA (reference sequence). CDR3 size: 14 residues. The chain's CDR3 is CSAKLAGALNEQFF. The CDR3 DNA is TGCAGTGCTAAACTAGCGGGAGCTCTCAATGAGCAGTTCTTC.

In this sample, this clonotype turned up many times. The rearrangement links TRBV7-8 to TRBJ1-2; TRBD1 is a possible D gene (6 bases). This CDR3 is built from 14 residues. CDR1 and CDR2 (germline): SGHVS, FQNEAQ. V lost 1 base to trimming and J lost 4 bases, with 10 bases between them. CDR3 protein: CASSLGGRLYGYTF. CDR3 DNA sequence: TGTGCCAGCAGCTTAGGGGGGCGGCTCTATGGCTACACCTTC. The variable domain in full, with the rest retrieved from reference TRBV7-8 and TRBJ1-2, is GAGVSQSPRYKVAKRGQDVALRCDPISGHVSLFWYQQALGQGPEFLTYFQNEAQLDKSGLPSDRFFAERPEGSVSTLKIQRTQQEDSAVYLCASSLGGRLYGYTFGSGTRLTVV.

This clonotype came up once. This chain joins TRBV20-1 and TRBJ2-2; D call uncertain. Per the germline V gene, CDR1 is DFQATT and CDR2 is SNEGSKA (reference sequence). V was pared by 1 base and J by 7 bases, with 10 bases between. The CDR3 covers 13 residues. Written as DNA, the CDR3 is TGCAGTGCTAGAGCCTCAACGTACGGGGAGCTGTTTTTT. The encoded protein is CSARASTYGELFF.

The table lists this clonotype with many counts. The rearrangement joins TRBV20-1 to TRBJ2-7; D remains unclear. This CDR3 is 14 amino acids long. Germline lookup yields CDR1 DFQATT and CDR2 SNEGSKA (reference sequence). The V end lost 3 bases, the J end lost 5 bases, and 17 bases lay between the germline ends. For the CDR3, the DNA is TGCAGTGCTAGTCCCCCCGCTATAGGTCACGAGCAGTACTTC. As protein: CSASPPAIGHEQYF.

This clonotype was recorded at least ten times. The gene calls are TRBV5-5 and TRBJ2-1; possible D gene TRBD1, 6 bases. Germline V gene lookup returns CDR1 SGHKS and CDR2 YYEKEE (reference sequence). Trimming took 0 bases from V and 6 from J, leaving 13 bases between them. The CDR3 loop spans 15 amino acids. The CDR3 loop is CASSLGGQLINEQFF. DNA for the CDR3: TGTGCCAGCAGCTTGGGAGGACAGTTAATCAATGAGCAGTTCTTC.

This clonotype was detected many times. J is TRBJ1-4 and V is TRBV6-1; weak D call: TRBD1 (5 bases). Trimming stripped 4 bases from V and 7 bases from J, with 16 bases between. The germline V gene has CDR1 MNHNS and CDR2 SASEGT. This CDR3 is 15 amino acids long. CDR3 protein: CASSVVGTDPEKLFF. The CDR3 coding sequence is TGTGCCAGCAGTGTAGTCGGGACGGACCCTGAAAAACTGTTTTTT.

This clonotype has ten or more counts. This chain connects TRBV6-5 to TRBJ2-6; 9 positions match TRBD1. This CDR3 contains 17 residues. With V trimmed by 5 bases and J by 0 bases, 5 bases remained unmatched. Germline assignment: CDR1 MNHEY and CDR2 SVGAGI. DNA for the CDR3: TGTGCCAGCAGTGGGGGACAGGGCATCTCTGGGGCCAACGTCCTGACTTTC. Residues: CASSGGQGISGANVLTF.

The chain is built from TRBV5-6 and TRBJ1-1; D call uncertain. CDR1 and CDR2 from the germline V gene are SGHDT and YYEEEE. The CDR3 length is 16 residues. V was cut by 3 bases and J by 6 bases, with 21 bases left in between. The CDR3 DNA reads as TGTGCCAGCAGCTCCGTCCTCCGGGAGGGCCCCGCTGAAGCTTTCTTT. This translates into CASSSVLREGPAEAFF.

This clonotype was recorded many times. The J gene is TRBJ1-2, the V gene TRBV11-2, with 7 bases identical to TRBD1. This CDR3 region has 14 residues. V trimming: 1 base; J trimming: 7 bases; junction bases outside the gene matches: 6. Germline V gene lookup returns CDR1 SGHAT and CDR2 FQNNGV. CDR3 DNA: TGTGCCAGCAGCTTAGCGGACAGGTCCAGTGGCTACACCTTC. Its protein is CASSLADRSSGYTF.

V gene TRBV27 combines with J gene TRBJ2-6; D unresolved. Germline V CDR1 and CDR2: MNHEY, SMNVEV (reference sequence). V was shortened by 3 bases and J by 1 base, with 7 bases between the two germline ends. The CDR3 totals 15 residues. The CDR3 coding sequence is TGTGCCAGCAGTTTTCTCCTATCTGGGGCCAACGTCCTGACTTTC. Protein sequence: CASSFLLSGANVLTF.

Ten or more counts support this clonotype. A much larger clone differs by one base, so this may be a read error. The chain combines TRBV20-1 with TRBJ2-2; tentative D call: TRBD1 (6 bases). The CDR3 loop spans 14 amino acids. CDR1 DFQATT and CDR2 SNEGSKA come from the germline V gene (reference sequence). The CDR3: CGASQTGRNGELFF. CDR3 nucleotide sequence: TGCGGTGCTAGCCAAACAGGGAGAAACGGGGAGCTGTTTTTT.

With regard to this clonotype: A much larger clone is a single base away; this may be a read error. The chain employs TRBV5-1 and TRBJ1-1, with D possibly matching TRBD1 (5 bases). Germline V gene data show CDR1 as SGHRS and CDR2 as YFSETQ. Trimming cost V 4 bases and J 4 bases, with 14 bases left between them. CDR3 length equals 14 residues. The CDR3: CASSLPTGSTEAFF. The CDR3 bases are TGCGCCAGCAGCCTACCCACAGGCAGCACTGAAGCTTTCTTT.

V and J are TRBV6-5 and TRBJ1-3, with TRBD1 identical over 8 bases. V was pared by 3 bases and J by 8 bases, with 9 bases of the junction left unmatched. This CDR3 contains 15 residues. Germline CDR1 MNHEY, CDR2 SVGAGI. The CDR3 nucleotides read TGTGCCAGCAGTTATACAGGGGGTTATGGCTACACCATATATTTT. Amino acid sequence: CASSYTGGYGYTIYF.

This chain joins TRBV10-1 and TRBJ1-3; no reliable D call. The CDR3 sequence is 15 residues long. CDR1 WNHNN and CDR2 SYGVQD come from the germline V gene (reference sequence). Trimming removed 0 bases from V and 3 bases from J, with 9 bases in between. The DNA for the CDR3 is TGCGCCAGCAGTGAGTCTCTACTGTTTGGAAACACCATATATTTT. Amino acids: CASSESLLFGNTIYF.

This clonotype was seen a few times. The V and J genes are TRBV10-3 and TRBJ1-1; D is perhaps TRBD1 (5 bases). This CDR3 is built from 13 residues. The germline V gene has CDR1 ENHRY and CDR2 SYGVKD. V lost 4 bases, J lost 5 bases, and 11 bases lay in between. The CDR3 DNA reads as TGTGCCATCAGTGGGGACGGATATACTGAAGCTTTCTTT. Encoded protein: CAISGDGYTEAFF.

The chain carries TRBV6-2 or TRBV6-3 and TRBJ2-1; D is ambiguous. The germline CDR1 and CDR2 sequences are MNHEY and SVGEGT. The CDR3 loop spans 15 amino acids. Between the trimmed V and J ends, which lost 4 bases and 0 bases, there was a span of 10 bases. CDR3 protein: CASSSHSSSYNEQFF. The CDR3 DNA reads TGTGCCAGCAGTTCGCACAGCAGCTCCTACAATGAGCAGTTCTTC.

With respect to this clonotype: A much larger clone lies one base from this, so it may be a read error. This chain joins TRBV9 and TRBJ2-6, with unresolved D. Trimming removed 5 bases at V and 0 bases at J, with 18 bases between. Looked up from germline, CDR1 is SGDLS and CDR2 is YYNGEE. This CDR3 comprises 18 residues. CDR3 region: CASSYSTSVRSGANVLTF. The CDR3 nucleotides read TGTGCCAGCAGTTACTCGACTTCAGTGCGCTCTGGGGCCAACGTCCTGACTTTC.

At least ten counts were recorded for this clonotype. This rearrangement joins TRBV12-5 to TRBJ2-2; weak D call: TRBD1 (5 bases). V gave up 7 bases and J gave up 1 base, with 28 bases separating them. Germline V CDR1 and CDR2: LGHNT, FRNRAP. This CDR3 has 20 residues. CDR3 DNA: TGTGCTAGTGCCTTGCCCCAGTTCCGAGGAAAGGGGTGGAACACCGGGGAGCTGTTTTTT. This encodes CASALPQFRGKGWNTGELFF. Based on the CDR3 plus reference TRBV12-5 and TRBJ2-2, the full variable domain is DARVTQTPRHKVTEMGQEVTMRCQPILGHNTVFWYRQTMMQGLELLAYFRNRAPLDDSGMPKDRFSAEMPDATLATLKIQPSEPRDSAVYFCASALPQFRGKGWNTGELFFGEGSRLTVL.

Ten or more counts support this clonotype. The chain couples TRBV7-6 to TRBJ2-1, with 9 nucleotides matching TRBD1. The germline CDR1 and CDR2 sequences are SGHVS and FNYEAQ. Unmatched junction bases numbered 10, after V lost 4 bases and J lost 9 bases. The CDR3 extends over 15 amino acids. CDR3 residues: CASSSVGQGRAEQFF. DNA for the CDR3: TGTGCCAGCAGCTCAGTAGGACAGGGGAGGGCTGAGCAGTTCTTC.

This clonotype was counted at least ten times. The chain employs TRBV30 and TRBJ1-4; 9 nucleotides match TRBD1. Losses at the gene ends were 3 bases for V and 9 bases for J; bases not matched to a gene: 5. The CDR3 covers 13 residues. The germline gives CDR1 GTSNPN, CDR2 SVGIG (reference sequence). The CDR3 DNA sequence: TGTGCCTGGAGGGGGGGACAGGGACAAAAACTGTTTTTT. It specifies CAWRGGQGQKLFF.

This clonotype was counted at least ten times. This rearrangement joins TRBV4-1 to TRBJ2-1; D perhaps matches TRBD1 (6 bases). Germline V gene lookup returns CDR1 MGHRA and CDR2 YSYEKL. Trimming left V 1 base short and J 3 bases short, with 22 bases between. This CDR3 is 19 amino acids long. The CDR3 DNA sequence: TGCGCCAGCAGCCAAGGTTCCGTCCTCGCAGGGGCTGGCTACAATGAGCAGTTCTTC. It codes for CASSQGSVLAGAGYNEQFF.

This clonotype was found many times. The rearrangement joins TRBV4-1 to TRBJ1-2; tentative D call: TRBD1 (5 bases). V was shortened by 0 bases and J by 14 bases, with 16 bases between the two germline ends. Germline CDR1 MGHRA, CDR2 YSYEKL. The CDR3 is 13 amino acids. The CDR3 loop reads CASSQDLAGPKTF. DNA of the CDR3: TGCGCCAGCAGCCAAGATCTGGCAGGGCCCAAGACCTTC.

This clonotype was picked up many times. The J gene is TRBJ1-2, the V gene TRBV6-5; D uncertain. Per germline, CDR1 MNHEY and CDR2 SVGAGI. V was cut by 6 bases and J by 7 bases, with 21 bases left in between. The CDR3 runs to 15 residues. The CDR3 loop reads CASRNGGIRSSGYTF. The CDR3 region has the DNA TGTGCCAGCAGGAACGGAGGTATTCGTTCGAGTGGCTACACCTTC.